A single sample gave rise to the 12 T cell receptor beta chains below, sequenced in a study of shared clonotypes between healthy human individuals (dated by TCRdb to about 2020). The library was generated by the immunoSEQ multiplex PCR assay. The clones in this table, taken by TCRdb from immuneACCESS, are in-frame only. Not every clone is retained; where verified, under half of the shortfall comes from an unresolved V gene, and the cause of the rest is unknown. The sample has some 95,000 clones on record, 68% of them singletons. The top ten clonotypes cover around half of the sample. Sample: memory CD8+ T cells sorted from blood. The meaning of the sample's cell subset or site label: CD45RO+ cells pooled with CCR7-negative TemRA cells. The source of these receptors is a man aged 25 to 40 in good health.

This clone appeared a few times. V gene TRBV28 combines with J gene TRBJ1-1; D perhaps matches TRBD1 (5 bases). V gave up 3 bases and J gave up 7 bases, with 6 bases separating them. The CDR3 runs 11 residues. Germline loops: CDR1 MDHEN, CDR2 SYDVKM. The CDR3 reads CASSLGDEAFF. The CDR3 nucleotides are TGTGCCAGCAGTTTGGGGGATGAAGCTTTCTTT.

The chain links TRBV28 to TRBJ2-7; D gene unclear. Germline CDR1 MDHEN, CDR2 SYDVKM. This CDR3 has 16 residues. V lost 4 bases, J lost 2 bases, and 18 bases lay in between. CDR3 sequence (DNA): TGTGCCAGCAGTTCAAAAGTCGGTTATGAGACCTACGAGCAGTACTTC. Translation: CASSSKVGYETYEQYF. The complete variable domain, with remaining parts taken from reference TRBV28 and TRBJ2-7, reads DVKVTQSSRYLVKRTGEKVFLECVQDMDHENMFWYRQDPGLGLRLIYFSYDVKMKEKGDIPEGYSVSREKKERFSLILESASTNQTSMYLCASSSKVGYETYEQYFGPGTRLTVT.

The chain couples TRBV20-1 to TRBJ2-3; D is unclear. The germline V gene encodes CDR1 DFQATT and CDR2 SNEGSKA (reference sequence). V was cut by 4 bases and J by 5 bases, with 7 bases left in between. The CDR3 covers 11 residues. DNA of the CDR3: TGCAGTGCTATTTGGATAGATACGCAGTATTTT. As protein: CSAIWIDTQYF.

This rearrangement joins TRBV6-1 to TRBJ2-6; TRBD2 might be the D (5 bases). The CDR3 loop spans 16 amino acids. Trimming cost V 4 bases and J 0 bases, with 10 bases left between them. Germline V lookup: CDR1 MNHNS, CDR2 SASEGT. The CDR3 DNA sequence: TGTGCCAGCAGTGGAGGGTCTGGCTCTGGGGCCAACGTCCTGACTTTC. Its protein product is CASSGGSGSGANVLTF.

V is TRBV5-4 and J is TRBJ2-2; 13 bases fit TRBD2. J gave up 4 bases and V 4 bases, and 10 bases lay outside the gene matches. Germline CDR1 SGHNT, CDR2 YYREEE (reference sequence). The CDR3 runs 18 residues. CDR3 in amino acids: CASSTGLAGMSFTGELFF. The CDR3 bases are TGTGCCAGCAGCACGGGACTAGCGGGAATGTCGTTCACCGGGGAGCTGTTTTTT.

The V and J genes are TRBV5-1 and TRBJ1-4; D is undetermined. Germline values: CDR1 SGHRS, CDR2 YFSETQ. The CDR3 covers 15 residues. Deletions cut 3 bases from V and 8 bases from J, with 17 bases between. The CDR3 DNA reads TGCGCCAGCAGCTCCGTGACCTCCGGAGGGGAAAAACTGTTTTTT. Its translation is CASSSVTSGGEKLFF.

This chain connects TRBV28 to TRBJ1-1, with D perhaps matching TRBD1 (5 bases). Trimming took 6 bases from V and 8 from J, leaving 13 bases between them. The CDR3 has 12 residues. In germline, CDR1 is MDHEN, CDR2 SYDVKM. The CDR3, as DNA: TGTGCCAGCAGCTTACACGGGGGGGAAGCTTTCTTT. This translates into CASSLHGGEAFF.

The V and J genes are TRBV28 and TRBJ2-7; the D is unclear. The CDR3 is made up of 12 amino acids. The V and J ends lost 5 bases and 0 bases respectively, with 5 bases between them. Germline CDR1 is MDHEN and CDR2 is SYDVKM. The CDR3 bases are TGTGCCAGCAGTAGTGGCTCCTACGAGCAGTACTTC. Amino acid sequence: CASSSGSYEQYF.

Of note for this clone: The identical CDR3 is also encoded by other nucleotide sequences in the sample. The genes are TRBV29-1 and TRBJ1-1; D gene uncertain. Germline V gene lookup returns CDR1 SQVTM and CDR2 ANQGSEA. V was clipped by 6 bases and J by 0 bases, with 8 bases between them. This CDR3 region has 12 residues. In DNA, the CDR3 is TGCAGCGTCCGTCCAATGAACACTGAAGCTTTCTTT. Protein sequence: CSVRPMNTEAFF. Complete variable domain (other parts from reference TRBV29-1 and TRBJ1-1): SAVISQKPSRDICQRGTSLTIQCQVDSQVTMMFWYRQQPGQSLTLIATANQGSEATYESGFVIDKFPISRPNLTFSTLTVSNMSPEDSSIYLCSVRPMNTEAFFGQGTRLTVV.

The rearrangement links TRBV5-1 to TRBJ2-1; 11 bases fit TRBD2. V dropped 4 bases and J dropped 2; count of bases not matched to a gene: 8. CDR3 length: 17 amino acids. Germline CDR1 SGHRS, CDR2 YFSETQ. The CDR3 spells CASSHGLAGRTYNEQFF. The CDR3 nucleotides read TGCGCCAGCAGCCATGGACTAGCGGGCCGAACCTACAATGAGCAGTTCTTC.

The genes are TRBV28 and TRBJ2-5, with D tentatively TRBD1 or TRBD2 (5 bases each). The CDR3 loop spans 14 amino acids. The germline V gene has CDR1 MDHEN and CDR2 SYDVKM. Trimming removed 5 bases from V and 3 bases from J, with 13 bases in between. This CDR3 reads CASSRGGLEETQYF. CDR3 nucleotide sequence: TGTGCCAGCAGTCGGGGCGGTTTAGAAGAGACCCAGTACTTC.

The chain couples TRBV2 to TRBJ1-1; tentative D call: TRBD1 (6 bases). The CDR3 extends over 12 amino acids. In germline, CDR1 is SNHLY, CDR2 FYNNEI. V gave up 6 bases and J gave up 6 bases, with 11 bases separating them. The CDR3 DNA reads TGTGCCAGCAGACAGGGACCCTCTGAAGCTTTCTTT. Translation: CASRQGPSEAFF.